This TCR beta chain was identified during a study of shared clonotypes between healthy human individuals. The protocol was immunoSEQ multiplex PCR, while the TCRdb copy is restricted to in-frame clones and leaves out a portion. The sample consists of under 600,000 clones, about 80% of them appearing once. Donors included only healthy HIV-negative adults lacking recent acute infections or vaccinations. CDR1 is LNHDA and CDR2 is SQIVND in the germline V gene (reference sequence). V was cut by 5 bases and J by 4 bases, with 23 bases left in between. This CDR3 is 17 amino acids long. The sample taken for sequencing was PBMCs. This chain links TRBV19 with TRBJ1-1; no definite D call. This TCR came from a woman in her forties in good health. Some clones in this sample may be carry-over from other donors' samples. CDR3 bases: TGTGCCAGTAGTCCCCCCCAGTCGGCAGATAGTACCACTGAAGCTTTCTTT. Its protein product is CASSPPQSADSTTEAFF.